This entry is about one TCR beta chain. What it binds is not known. It was cDNA, reverse transcribed from extracted RNA, that served as the sequencing template. The data were produced by immunoSEQ multiplex PCR, yet TCRdb's version contains in-frame clones alone and is incomplete. Here the sample spans roughly 120,000 clones, about 61% being singletons. The data originate from a study of CD8+ T cells in alopecia areata. Study in general: Twice daily, treated patients received 5 to 10 mg of oral tofacitinib. Points from the study as a whole: There were many expanded lesional clones persisting in scalp and blood during tofacitinib. Alphabeta T cells residing in normal skin are also sequenced in scalp samples.

V lost 8 bases, J lost 7 bases, and 9 bases stayed unmatched. This CDR3 contains 14 residues. Germline lookup yields CDR1 MDHEN and CDR2 SYDVKM. This sample's treatment: oral pan-JAK inhibitor, 5-10 mg twice daily. T lymphocytes (CD4+ and CD8+) were sorted from PBMCs. The source of this sequence is a human donor with alopecia areata. The genes are TRBV28 and TRBJ2-1; 9 positions match TRBD2. This specimen consisted of CD8+ T cells sorted from blood, obtained at week 4, from a patient treated with tofacitinib. CDR3 sequence reads: CASGTAGGQNEQFF. CDR3 nucleotides: TGTGCCAGCGGTACGGCGGGGGGGCAAAATGAGCAGTTCTTC.